This TCR beta chain was identified in a study of OX40 agonist ivuxolimab in advanced cancers. General study results and limits: No antigen was identified for the clonally expanded peripheral T cells.

The sample holds a few counts of this clone. What it binds is not known. Profiled with immunoSEQ multiplex PCR; TCRdb holds only in-frame clones, not every one. The sample lists 65,000 to 75,000 clones; approximately 84% were seen once. Material: CD4+ or CD8+ T cells sorted from blood, obtained in a trial of the OX40 agonist ivuxolimab. The receptor's source is an adult with an advanced solid tumor such as melanoma, head and neck, liver or kidney cancer.

This CDR3 reads CASSLGRQGSNQPQHF. As DNA, the CDR3 is TGTGCCAGCAGCTTAGGACGACAGGGCAGCAATCAGCCCCAGCATTTT. The chain recombines TRBV11-2 with TRBJ1-5, with 7 positions matching TRBD1. The J segment lost 1 base and the V segment lost 1 base, leaving 4 bases of the junction unmatched. CDR1 is SGHAT and CDR2 is FQNNGV in the germline V gene. The CDR3 extends over 16 amino acids.